These 27 T cell receptor beta chains originate from one sample sequenced in a study of T cells in Graves' hyperthyroidism and ophthalmopathy. TCR beta CDR3 sequences were amplified from RNA transcripts. First-round RT-PCR with HTBI primers amplified the TCR CDR3 region. TCRdb re-called the multiplex PCR reads through MiXCR, storing one row per CDR3 protein. The data show roughly 500,000 distinct CDR3 sequences, 46% seen once. Sequencing was performed on peripheral blood or thyroid tissue (not recorded which). The receptor set was obtained from an adult woman with Graves' disease, either hyperthyroidism or ophthalmopathy (not recorded which).

At least ten counts were recorded for this clonotype. This chain joins TRBV19 and TRBJ2-5; perhaps D is TRBD1 or TRBD2 (5 bases each). CDR1 is LNHDA and CDR2 is SQIVND in the germline V gene (reference sequence). This CDR3 contains 15 residues. Trimming took 3 bases from V and 5 from J, leaving 16 bases between them. For the CDR3, the DNA is TGTGCCAGTAGTATCCTGCAGGGACCGGGGGAGACCCAGTACTTC. This translates into CASSILQGPGETQYF.

A word on this clonotype: A read error may be the cause here, since a much bigger clone is one base away. The V gene is TRBV10-3, the J gene TRBJ1-4; D is possibly TRBD1 (6 bases). The CDR3 has 13 residues. Trimming pared 5 bases from V and 8 bases from J, leaving 12 bases between. Germline V gene sequence: CDR1 ENHRY, CDR2 SYGVKD. CDR3 in DNA: TGTGCCATCAGTCAGCAGGGGACCGAAAAACTGTTTTTT. Translation gives CAISQQGTEKLFF.

This clonotype appeared many times. This chain uses TRBV12-3 or TRBV12-4 with TRBJ1-3; D remains ambiguous. V was pared by 6 bases and J by 4 bases, with 13 bases between. The CDR3 covers 14 residues. The CDR3 loop is CASRQTAAGNTIYF. CDR3 in DNA: TGTGCCAGCAGACAGACCGCTGCAGGAAACACCATATATTTT.

Comment on this clonotype: A much bigger clone sits one base away, suggesting this may be a read error. V is TRBV12-3 or TRBV12-4 and J is TRBJ1-2; perhaps TRBD1 as D (6 bases). The CDR3 runs to 15 residues. The CDR3 sequence is CAISFGEGANYGYTF. CDR3 bases: TGTGCCATCAGTTTTGGGGAGGGGGCTAACTATGGCTACACCTTC.

This rearrangement joins TRBV9 to TRBJ2-5; D call uncertain. CDR1 and CDR2 from the germline V gene are SGDLS and YYNGEE. The CDR3 has 14 residues. Trimming removed 3 bases at V and 1 base at J, with 10 bases between. The CDR3 region is CASSADLLQETQYF. The CDR3 region has the DNA TGTGCCAGCAGCGCGGACCTCCTCCAAGAGACCCAGTACTTC.

The J gene is TRBJ1-5, the V gene TRBV2; TRBD1 might be the D (5 bases). V was shortened by 4 bases and J by 6 bases, with 10 bases between the two germline ends. CDR1 and CDR2 (germline): SNHLY, FYNNEI. The CDR3 consists of 13 residues. The CDR3 region has the DNA TGTGCCAGCAGTGGGCACCAGGGTCAGCCCCAGCATTTT. Translation gives CASSGHQGQPQHF.

This clonotype has only a few counts. This chain joins TRBV6-1 and TRBJ1-2; D is uncertain. The germline V and J ends were trimmed by 3 bases and 4 bases, with 12 bases remaining between them. There are 14 residues in the CDR3. Germline loops: CDR1 MNHNS, CDR2 SASEGT. CDR3 residues: CASSDARRIYGYTF. CDR3 in DNA: TGTGCCAGCAGTGACGCGCGCAGAATCTATGGCTACACCTTC.

A single count supports this clonotype. The chain uses TRBV6-5 and TRBJ2-2; possibly TRBD2 for D (5 bases). The CDR3 length is 10 residues. CDR1 MNHEY and CDR2 SVGAGI come from the germline V gene. Trimming shortened V by 11 bases and J by 9 bases, and 10 bases separated the two germline ends. The CDR3 coding sequence is TGTGCCGCGGGCCGGCGGGAGCTGTTTTTT. It codes for CAAGRRELFF.

V and J are TRBV20-1 and TRBJ1-2; D may be TRBD1 (6 bases). The V and J ends lost 5 bases and 8 bases respectively, with 18 bases between them. In germline, CDR1 is DFQATT, CDR2 SNEGSKA (reference sequence). The CDR3 totals 13 residues. CDR3 DNA sequence: TGCAGTGCTCGATCCGGGGGCGCAGAAGGCTACACCTTC. It codes for CSARSGGAEGYTF.

With respect to this clonotype: The CDR3 ends on some other residue instead of the conserved phenylalanine or tryptophan, so this is likely a read error. The V gene is TRBV10-3, the J gene TRBJ1-2, with D perhaps TRBD1 (6 bases). Germline loops: CDR1 ENHRY, CDR2 SYGVKD. Trimming cost V 2 bases and J 3 bases, with 10 bases left between them. This CDR3 comprises 14 residues. The CDR3 reads CAISEPGQYYGYTL. The CDR3 DNA reads as TGTGCCATCAGTGAGCCAGGACAGTACTATGGCTACACCCTC.

The chain recombines TRBV7-9 with TRBJ1-2; maybe TRBD1 (6 bases). This CDR3 contains 15 residues. Germline CDR1 is SEHNR and CDR2 is FQNEAQ (reference sequence). Trimming cost V 6 bases and J 4 bases, with 18 bases left between them. The CDR3 loop reads CASSRGAGQFYGYTF. The DNA of the CDR3 is TGTGCCAGCAGTAGGGGGGCGGGACAATTCTATGGCTACACCTTC.

This chain uses TRBV29-1 with TRBJ1-1; D is ambiguous. The V end lost 8 bases, the J end lost 10 bases, and 14 bases lay between the germline ends. Germline V gene lookup returns CDR1 SQVTM and CDR2 ANQGSEA. This CDR3 is 10 amino acids long. CDR3 protein: CSLEGPGAFF. The CDR3 coding sequence is TGCAGCTTAGAAGGGCCGGGAGCTTTCTTT.

This clonotype was seen repeatedly, ten times or more. The rearrangement joins TRBV5-6 to TRBJ1-2; 7 bases align to TRBD1. V dropped 0 bases and J dropped 7; count of bases not matched to a gene: 15. The germline V gene has CDR1 SGHDT and CDR2 YYEEEE. The CDR3 spans 17 residues. The CDR3 here is CASSLARWDRPVRGYTF. In nucleotides, the CDR3 is TGTGCCAGCAGCTTGGCCAGGTGGGACAGACCTGTTCGTGGCTACACCTTC.

To note about this clonotype: A much larger clonotype is one base distant, so this may be a read error. The chain is built from TRBV9 and TRBJ2-2; 8 bases match TRBD1. The CDR3 length is 15 residues. Unmatched junction bases numbered 6, after V lost 3 bases and J lost 5 bases. Germline-derived CDR1 and CDR2 are SGDLS and YYNGEE. The CDR3 DNA is TGTGCCAGCAGCGCCAGGACAGGGCTTACCGGGGAGCTGTTTTTT. Translated, it gives CASSARTGLTGELFF.

A single count supports this clonotype. The V gene is TRBV27, the J gene TRBJ1-1; TRBD1 is a possible D gene (6 bases). Germline CDR1 MNHEY, CDR2 SMNVEV (reference sequence). Trimming shortened V by 4 bases and J by 8 bases, and 14 bases separated the two germline ends. This CDR3 comprises 13 residues. CDR3 loop: CASSCGRGTEAFF. CDR3 DNA sequence: TGTGCCAGCAGTTGTGGCAGGGGCACGGAAGCTTTCTTT.

Note on this clonotype: It is likely a read error, because the conserved phenylalanine at the end of the CDR3 is missing. This chain connects TRBV7-9 to TRBJ2-7, with 9 nucleotides matching TRBD1. Germline-derived CDR1 and CDR2 are SEHNR and FQNEAQ (reference sequence). The CDR3 sequence is 19 residues long. V was pared by 2 bases and J by 5 bases, with 19 bases of the junction left unmatched. The CDR3 sequence is CASSLRLGPTPGQGDEQYS. CDR3 bases: TGTGCCAGCAGCTTAAGGCTAGGGCCCACCCCGGGACAGGGAGACGAGCAGTACTCC.

A remark on this clonotype: The junction departs from germline at one end; a sequencing error may be responsible. V and J are TRBV10-2 and TRBJ2-7, with TRBD2 matching over 7 bases. CDR1 and CDR2 (germline): WSHSY, SAAADI. The CDR3 runs to 14 residues. CDR3 region: CASSVTGLDYEQYF. DNA for the CDR3: TGTGCCAGCAGCGTAACAGGACTAGACTACGAGCAGTACTTC.

The chain joins TRBV7-2 to TRBJ1-1; no definite D call. The V and J ends lost 5 bases and 1 base respectively, with 14 bases between them. CDR3 length equals 15 residues. Germline CDR1 is SGHTA and CDR2 is FQGNSA. The CDR3 DNA reads TGTGCCAGCAGCCTAATCCCGACTGAGAACACTGAAGCTTTCTTT. Residues: CASSLIPTENTEAFF.

The CDR3 DNA follows: TGTGCCAGCAGTTACTCCTGGACAGGCCCCTCTGGAAACACCATATATTTT. As protein: CASSYSWTGPSGNTIYF. The V gene is TRBV6-6, the J gene TRBJ1-3, with 7 bases lining up with TRBD1. J lost 0 bases, V lost 0 bases, and 5 bases had no gene match. Germline CDR1 and CDR2: MNHNY and SVGAGI (reference sequence). The CDR3 sequence is 17 residues long.

The rearrangement uses TRBV4-3 and TRBJ2-2; 7 nucleotides line up with TRBD1. V shed 2 bases and J 0 bases; nucleotides not matched to a gene: 9. The CDR3 is 18 residues long. Germline-derived CDR1 and CDR2 are LGHNA and YSLEER. The CDR3 nucleotides are TGCGCCAGCAGCCAATCGACCTGGACAGGCTCGAACACCGGGGAGCTGTTTTTT. Translated, it gives CASSQSTWTGSNTGELFF.

This clonotype was seen a few times. This rearrangement joins TRBV11-2 to TRBJ1-4, with 7 bases identical to TRBD1. Germline V CDR1 and CDR2: SGHAT, FQNNGV. The V gene end was trimmed by 4 bases and the J gene end by 8 bases; junction bases not matched to a gene: 4. This CDR3 region has 13 residues. CDR3 nucleotides: TGTGCCAGCAGCTCCTTGACAGGGGAAAAACTGTTTTTT. This codes for CASSSLTGEKLFF.

J is TRBJ2-5 and V is TRBV7-6; TRBD2 is a possible D gene (5 bases). The germline V and J ends were trimmed by 4 bases and 4 bases, with 16 bases remaining between them. This CDR3 spans 15 amino acids. Germline V CDR1 and CDR2: SGHVS, FNYEAQ. The CDR3 spells CASSSRKRTGETQYF. In DNA, the CDR3 is TGTGCCAGCAGCTCCCGTAAGCGGACGGGAGAGACCCAGTACTTC.

V is TRBV19 and J is TRBJ2-5, with 10 bases matching TRBD2. The better agreement between TRBJ2-7 and the DNA end casts doubt on the J call. Per germline, CDR1 LNHDA and CDR2 SQIVND (reference sequence). This CDR3 is 13 amino acids long. The CDR3 nucleotides read TGTGCCAGCGGGTCTAGCGGGAGCTACGAGCAGTACTTC. Residues: CASGSSGSYEQYF.

The rearrangement uses TRBV25-1 and TRBJ2-7; tentative D call: TRBD1 (5 bases). Deletions cut 7 bases from V and 2 bases from J, with 9 bases between. Germline V gene sequence: CDR1 MGHDK, CDR2 SYGVNS. The CDR3 consists of 12 residues. CDR3 in DNA: TGTGCCAGCATTACGACAGCCTACGAGCAGTACTTC. This gives the protein CASITTAYEQYF.

This clonotype appeared a few times. The gene calls are TRBV24-1 and TRBJ2-7; the D is unclear. There are 13 residues in the CDR3. Trimming took off 4 bases at V and 1 base at J, with 7 bases between the two ends. Germline assignment: CDR1 KGHDR and CDR2 SFDVKD. The DNA for the CDR3 is TGTGCCACCAGTGACCGCAGGTCCTACGAGCAGTACTTC. Encoded protein: CATSDRRSYEQYF.

The rearrangement joins TRBV2 to TRBJ2-1; 10 positions match TRBD2. Germline CDR1 reads SNHLY; CDR2 reads FYNNEI. The CDR3 contains 15 residues. V shed 5 bases and J 0 bases; nucleotides not matched to a gene: 1. CDR3 loop: CASSLAGASYNEQFF. The CDR3 DNA reads TGTGCCAGCAGTCTAGCGGGGGCCTCCTACAATGAGCAGTTCTTC.

As to this clonotype: A read error is possible here, since a much larger clone lies one base away. The V gene is TRBV11-2, the J gene TRBJ2-5, with D tentatively TRBD2 (5 bases). Germline CDR1 SGHAT, CDR2 FQNNGV. Trimming left V 5 bases short and J 7 bases short, with 11 bases between. There are 12 residues in the CDR3. The CDR3: CASSNLGATQYF. The CDR3 DNA reads TGTGCCAGCAGCAACCTGGGAGCGACCCAGTACTTC. Full variable domain (outside the CDR3, taken from reference TRBV11-2 and TRBJ2-5): EAGVAQSPRYKIIEKRQSVAFWCNPISGHATLYWYQQILGQGPKLLIQFQNNGVVDDSQLPKDRFSAERLKGVDSTLKIQPAKLEDSAVYLCASSNLGATQYFGPGTRLLVL.